Shown below are 30 T cell receptor beta chains from a single sample sequenced in a study of blood T cell repertoires in COVID-19. The data were produced by immunoSEQ multiplex PCR, yet TCRdb's version contains in-frame clones alone and is incomplete. This sample yields more than 200,000 clones, of which 88% are seen a single time; around 0.7% belongs to the top ten. The sample consisted of peripheral blood. These receptors came from a man in his forties with acute or convalescent COVID-19.

This rearrangement joins TRBV30 to TRBJ2-7; 9 bases map to TRBD1. CDR1 and CDR2 (germline): GTSNPN, SVGIG (reference sequence). The V gene end was trimmed by 3 bases and the J gene end by 3 bases; junction bases not matched to a gene: 3. This CDR3 spans 13 amino acids. The CDR3 region is CAWSRDRVYEQYF. Here the CDR3 DNA reads TGTGCCTGGAGCCGGGACAGGGTCTACGAGCAGTACTTC.

The J gene is TRBJ2-7, the V gene TRBV7-8; 10 bases line up with TRBD1. After removal of 6 bases from V and 3 bases from J, the junction contained 5 bases not matched to a gene. Germline CDR1 reads SGHVS; CDR2 reads FQNEAQ. This CDR3 has 14 amino acids. In DNA form, the CDR3 reads TGTGCCAGCAGTTACGGGACAGGGGACTACGAGCAGTACTTC. It yields the protein CASSYGTGDYEQYF.

The chain has TRBV18 and TRBJ2-1, with 9 bases lining up with TRBD2. V lost 5 bases, J lost 5 bases, and 7 bases stayed unmatched. CDR1 and CDR2 from the germline V gene are KGHSH and LQKENI. The CDR3 totals 15 residues. The CDR3 region has the DNA TGTGCCAGCTCAAGTAGCGGGAGTCTCCACAATGAGCAGTTCTTC. This sequence encodes CASSSSGSLHNEQFF.

CDR3 in DNA: TGTGCCAGCAGCGAATCAGGGGGTCGGGGCAATCAGCCCCAGCATTTT. As protein: CASSESGGRGNQPQHF. The chain uses TRBV7-2 and TRBJ1-5; the match to TRBD1 covers 7 bases. Per the germline V gene, CDR1 is SGHTA and CDR2 is FQGNSA. The CDR3 extends over 16 amino acids. Trimming cost V 5 bases and J 2 bases; bases outside gene matches: 9.

The chain joins TRBV4-1 to TRBJ2-2, with 7 nucleotides matching TRBD2. With 6 bases clipped from V and 5 bases from J, the junction kept 3 bases outside the gene matches. This CDR3 has 13 amino acids. Germline loops: CDR1 MGHRA, CDR2 YSYEKL. The CDR3 loop reads CASSRAGTGELFF. CDR3 sequence (DNA): TGCGCCAGCAGTCGAGCGGGAACCGGGGAGCTGTTTTTT.

This chain links TRBV24-1 with TRBJ2-7; D is unclear. V was cut by 10 bases and J by 5 bases, with 20 bases left in between. Germline V lookup: CDR1 KGHDR, CDR2 SFDVKD. The CDR3 sequence is 14 residues long. The CDR3 loop is CATRRGISSDEQYF. The CDR3 DNA reads TGTGCCACTCGCAGAGGAATCTCAAGCGACGAGCAGTACTTC.

This chain joins TRBV9 and TRBJ2-1; no clear D. The germline V gene encodes CDR1 SGDLS and CDR2 YYNGEE. The V end was cut by 0 bases, the J end by 2 bases, with 9 bases between. The CDR3 has 15 amino acids. DNA for the CDR3: TGTGCCAGCAGCGTAGAGACGGGTCCCTACAATGAGCAGTTCTTC. Its translation is CASSVETGPYNEQFF.

This chain uses TRBV5-1 with TRBJ2-7; a weak D match, TRBD2 (7 bases). Trimming took off 6 bases at V and 0 bases at J, with 25 bases between the two ends. The germline gives CDR1 SGHRS, CDR2 YFSETQ. CDR3 size: 18 residues. CDR3 bases: TGCGCCAGCACCCGGGGGGCAGGGACCACCACCTTCTCCTACGAGCAGTACTTC. It is translated as CASTRGAGTTTFSYEQYF.

The chain recombines TRBV6-5 with TRBJ1-5; TRBD1 aligns across 8 bases. Germline CDR1 and CDR2: MNHEY and SVGAGI. This CDR3 comprises 14 residues. The junction had 6 bases not matched to a gene; V was cut back by 5 bases and J by 6 bases. CDR3 DNA: TGTGCCAGCAGTAGAGGACAGGGCGGTCAGCCCCAGCATTTT. Its protein product is CASSRGQGGQPQHF.

The chain has TRBV21-1 and TRBJ2-1; the D call in the table, TRBD2, was not verified against the DNA. TRBV21-1 is described as a pseudogene. The CDR3 loop spans 13 amino acids. CDR3 DNA sequence: TGTGCCAGCAGTCCGGGGGAAGGGCATGAGCAGTTCTTC. This encodes CASSPGEGHEQFF.

The rearrangement joins TRBV4-1 to TRBJ2-5; TRBD1 matches at 11 bases. The germline V gene encodes CDR1 MGHRA and CDR2 YSYEKL. The length of the CDR3 is 17 residues. With 4 bases clipped from V and 1 base from J, the junction kept 8 bases outside the gene matches. CDR3 DNA sequence: TGCGCCAGCAGCCTGAGTAGGGACAGGGGGTTCCAAGAGACCCAGTACTTC. It yields the protein CASSLSRDRGFQETQYF.

The chain combines TRBV7-5 with TRBJ1-4. TRBV7-5 is listed as a pseudogene. The CDR3 consists of 15 residues. The CDR3 region has the DNA TGTGCCAGAAGCTTAGAAGGAGAGGCTAATGAAAAACTGTTTTTT. The encoded protein is CARSLEGEANEKLFF.

The gene calls are TRBV23-1 and TRBJ2-1; TRBD2 matches at 11 bases. TRBV23-1 is labeled an ORF, and its function is uncertain. The CDR3 is 18 amino acids. Trimming cost V 0 bases and J 0 bases; bases outside gene matches: 4. CDR3 in DNA: TGCGCCAGCAGTCAATCCCGGACTAGCGGGCGCTCCTACAATGAGCAGTTCTTC. Translated, it gives CASSQSRTSGRSYNEQFF.

The chain is built from TRBV12-3 or TRBV12-4 and TRBJ1-2; 7 nucleotides line up with TRBD1. After removal of 7 bases from V and 7 bases from J, the junction contained 9 bases not matched to a gene. The CDR3 has 13 residues. CDR3 coding DNA: TGTGCCAGCACTCTGACAGGGCGTATTGGCTACACCTTC. Encoded protein: CASTLTGRIGYTF.

J is TRBJ2-1 and V is TRBV6-1; 8 bases line up with TRBD2. In germline, CDR1 is MNHNS, CDR2 SASEGT. After removal of 1 base from V and 9 bases from J, the junction contained 5 bases not matched to a gene. This CDR3 has 14 residues. As DNA, the CDR3 is TGTGCCAGCAGTGAAGGAGCGGGAGTGGGTGAGCAGTTCTTC. Translation gives CASSEGAGVGEQFF.

This chain connects TRBV3-1 (or the pseudogene TRBV3-2) to TRBJ1-1; the D is unclear. The CDR3 spans 11 residues. CDR1 and CDR2 (germline): LGHDT, YNNKEL (reference sequence). V was pared by 0 bases and J by 11 bases, with 7 bases between. The CDR3: CASSQEGPAFF. The DNA of the CDR3 is TGTGCCAGCAGCCAAGAGGGCCCTGCTTTCTTT.

This sequence joins TRBV19 and TRBJ2-7, with 9 nucleotides matching TRBD1. J was trimmed by 1 base and V by 5 bases; bases with no gene match: 3. The germline CDR1 and CDR2 sequences are LNHDA and SQIVND (reference sequence). The CDR3 runs to 14 residues. The CDR3 sequence is CASSQGTGSYEQYF. CDR3 DNA: TGTGCCAGTAGTCAAGGGACAGGGTCCTACGAGCAGTACTTC.

The CDR3 reads CASSSGTGAGGETQYF. In nucleotides, the CDR3 is TGTGCCAGCAGCTCGGGAACAGGGGCGGGGGGAGAGACCCAGTACTTC. The chain has TRBV5-4 and TRBJ2-5; D perhaps matches TRBD2 (8 bases). CDR1 and CDR2 from the germline V gene are SGHNT and YYREEE (reference sequence). Trimming took off 3 bases at V and 4 bases at J, with 19 bases between the two ends. CDR3 length equals 16 residues.

The chain links TRBV28 to TRBJ1-5; 8 bases fit TRBD1. The CDR3 length is 15 residues. The V gene's germline CDR1 is MDHEN and CDR2 SYDVKM. The V and J ends lost 2 bases and 5 bases, in that order; junction bases with no gene match: 5. This CDR3 is CASSLPLQGDQPQHF. The CDR3 DNA follows: TGTGCCAGCAGTTTACCACTACAGGGGGATCAGCCCCAGCATTTT.

The chain has TRBV5-6 and TRBJ1-2, with D possibly matching TRBD1 (6 bases). Germline lookup yields CDR1 SGHDT and CDR2 YYEEEE. The CDR3 is 14 amino acids. V was pared by 4 bases and J by 2 bases, with 12 bases between. CDR3 in DNA: TGTGCCAGCAGCCCGGACAGACCAAACTATGGCTACACCTTC. It specifies CASSPDRPNYGYTF.

This sequence joins TRBV5-1 and TRBJ2-3; D gene unclear. The V end was cut by 6 bases, the J end by 3 bases, with 14 bases between. The CDR3 is 14 amino acids. Germline-derived CDR1 and CDR2 are SGHRS and YFSETQ. CDR3 in amino acids: CASTLRLETDTQYF. The CDR3 nucleotides are TGCGCCAGCACCCTTAGGCTAGAGACAGATACGCAGTATTTT.

The chain combines TRBV5-1 with TRBJ1-1; D might be TRBD1 (5 bases). The CDR3 extends over 13 amino acids. The V and J ends lost 4 bases and 5 bases respectively, with 12 bases between them. Germline CDR1 reads SGHRS; CDR2 reads YFSETQ. The CDR3 here is CASSVQVDTEAFF. CDR3 DNA: TGCGCCAGCAGCGTACAGGTGGATACTGAAGCTTTCTTT. The complete variable domain, with remaining parts taken from reference TRBV5-1 and TRBJ1-1, reads KAGVTQTPRYLIKTRGQQVTLSCSPISGHRSVSWYQQTPGQGLQFLFEYFSETQRNKGNFPGRFSGRQFSNSRSEMNVSTLELGDSALYLCASSVQVDTEAFFGQGTRLTVV.

V gene TRBV21-1 combines with J gene TRBJ1-6. TRBV21-1 is a pseudogene locus. The CDR3 covers 16 residues. This chain's CDR3 is CASSKKAAGSNSPLHF. In DNA form, the CDR3 reads TGTGCCAGCAGCAAAAAGGCGGCGGGAAGTAATTCACCCCTCCACTTT.

The V call is TRBV5-4, the J call TRBJ1-3; TRBD1 matches 10 bases. The CDR3 is made up of 16 amino acids. V dropped 3 bases and J dropped 2; count of bases not matched to a gene: 5. The germline V gene has CDR1 SGHNT and CDR2 YYREEE (reference sequence). CDR3 sequence reads: CASSWTGGNAGNTIYF. The CDR3 DNA reads as TGTGCCAGCAGCTGGACAGGGGGAAATGCTGGAAACACCATATATTTT.

The CDR3 spells CASSNDWGLSQETQYF. In nucleotides, the CDR3 is TGTGCCAGCAGCAATGATTGGGGGCTAAGCCAAGAGACCCAGTACTTC. The V call is TRBV5-6, the J call TRBJ2-5; D is perhaps TRBD1 (6 bases). Germline CDR1 and CDR2: SGHDT and YYEEEE. The CDR3 totals 16 residues. Trimming left V 4 bases short and J 1 base short, with 17 bases between.

The chain links TRBV5-1 to TRBJ2-2, with TRBD2 as a possible D gene (5 bases). V was shortened by 0 bases and J by 1 base, with 7 bases between the two germline ends. Germline V lookup: CDR1 SGHRS, CDR2 YFSETQ. This CDR3 spans 15 amino acids. The CDR3 is CASSLGEGNTGELFF. The CDR3 DNA sequence: TGCGCCAGCAGCTTGGGTGAGGGGAACACCGGGGAGCTGTTTTTT. Looking up the rest from reference TRBV5-1 and TRBJ2-2 gives the full variable domain: KAGVTQTPRYLIKTRGQQVTLSCSPISGHRSVSWYQQTPGQGLQFLFEYFSETQRNKGNFPGRFSGRQFSNSRSEMNVSTLELGDSALYLCASSLGEGNTGELFFGEGSRLTVL.

This clone appeared once. The genes are TRBV2 and TRBJ1-5, with a weak D call TRBD1 (5 bases). Looked up from germline, CDR1 is SNHLY and CDR2 is FYNNEI. V gave up 4 bases and J gave up 3 bases, with 10 bases separating them. This CDR3 is built from 14 residues. DNA for the CDR3: TGTGCCAGCAGTGGGGGGACTCTCAATCAGCCCCAGCATTTT. Translating gives CASSGGTLNQPQHF.

The chain uses TRBV4-3 and TRBJ2-3; D might be TRBD1 (5 bases). This CDR3 is built from 14 residues. CDR1 and CDR2 (germline): LGHNA, YSLEER. V lost 0 bases, J lost 4 bases, and 8 bases lay in between. The CDR3 DNA reads as TGCGCCAGCAGCCAAGAGGGGCGGTCAGATACGCAGTATTTT. It specifies CASSQEGRSDTQYF.

The V call is TRBV18, the J call TRBJ1-6; D perhaps matches TRBD1 (6 bases). The ends were cut back, 2 bases at V and 10 bases at J, with 12 bases in the middle. Germline loops: CDR1 KGHSH, CDR2 LQKENI. This CDR3 comprises 14 residues. CDR3 in DNA: TGTGCCAGCTCACCATCTAGGACAGAATCACCCCTCCACTTT. Amino acid sequence: CASSPSRTESPLHF.

V is TRBV19 and J is TRBJ2-1, with TRBD2 matching over 10 bases. The CDR3 contains 14 residues. Trimming removed 6 bases from V and 6 bases from J; junction bases left unmatched: 5. Germline V lookup: CDR1 LNHDA, CDR2 SQIVND (reference sequence). The CDR3 reads CASRRGLAPNEQFF. The CDR3 DNA sequence: TGTGCCAGTAGACGGGGACTAGCGCCCAATGAGCAGTTCTTC. Using reference TRBV19 and TRBJ2-1 for the parts outside the CDR3, the full variable domain is DGGITQSPKYLFRKEGQNVTLSCEQNLNHDAMYWYRQDPGQGLRLIYYSQIVNDFQKGDIAEGYSVSREKKESFPLTVTSAQKNPTAFYLCASRRGLAPNEQFFGPGTRLTVL.